Presented here are 27 T cell receptor beta chains from one specimen sequenced in a study of T cells in narcolepsy. The assay was immunoSEQ multiplex PCR, and TCRdb's table has in-frame clones only and misses some. The table shows about 32,000 clones, with approximately 90% occurring only once. Sequencing input: CD45RA- memory CD4+ T cells from PBMCs. The receptors come from a human donor with narcolepsy.

This clone is a singleton in its sample. This rearrangement joins TRBV15 to TRBJ2-7, with unresolved D. Trimming took off 2 bases at V and 0 bases at J, with 11 bases between the two ends. Per the germline V gene, CDR1 is LNHNV and CDR2 is YYDKDF (reference sequence). The CDR3 has 15 residues. The chain's CDR3 is CATSRFGGSSYEQYF. The CDR3 DNA reads TGTGCCACCAGCAGATTCGGCGGAAGCTCCTACGAGCAGTACTTC.

The chain has TRBV11-1 and TRBJ2-7, with D tentatively TRBD1 or TRBD2 (5 bases each). V lost 4 bases to trimming and J lost 4 bases, with 8 bases between them. The CDR3 has 12 amino acids. Germline V CDR1 and CDR2: SGHAT, FQDESV (reference sequence). CDR3 bases: TGTGCCAGCAGCTACGGGACGTACGAGCAGTACTTC. Residues: CASSYGTYEQYF.

V and J are TRBV7-6 and TRBJ1-2; 7 nucleotides agree with TRBD1. This CDR3 has 15 amino acids. The V and J ends lost 5 bases and 7 bases, in that order; junction bases with no gene match: 13. CDR1 is SGHVS, CDR2 FNYEAQ, per germline. The CDR3 DNA sequence: TGTGCCAGCAGCCAGCAATCCGGGACAGTCCGTGGCTACACCTTC. This encodes CASSQQSGTVRGYTF.

This chain joins TRBV28 and TRBJ2-4; TRBD2 agrees at 8 bases. J gave up 0 bases and V 3 bases, and 4 bases lay outside the gene matches. CDR1 and CDR2 from the germline V gene are MDHEN and SYDVKM. The CDR3 spans 16 residues. Here the CDR3 DNA reads TGTGCCAGCAGTTTTTCACGGGGGGGAGCCAAAAACATTCAGTACTTC. Translated: CASSFSRGGAKNIQYF. Full variable domain (outside the CDR3, taken from reference TRBV28 and TRBJ2-4): DVKVTQSSRYLVKRTGEKVFLECVQDMDHENMFWYRQDPGLGLRLIYFSYDVKMKEKGDIPEGYSVSREKKERFSLILESASTNQTSMYLCASSFSRGGAKNIQYFGAGTRLSVL.

The chain links TRBV7-2 to TRBJ1-3; no definite D call. Deletions cut 2 bases from V and 1 base from J, with 18 bases between. The length of the CDR3 is 18 residues. The germline CDR1 and CDR2 sequences are SGHTA and FQGNSA. CDR3 sequence reads: CASSLNPKSVYSGNTIYF. The CDR3 region has the DNA TGTGCCAGCAGCTTAAACCCTAAATCAGTGTATTCTGGAAACACCATATATTTT.

The rearrangement links TRBV29-1 to TRBJ2-5, with TRBD2 matching 15 bases. V gave up 6 bases and J gave up 4 bases; unmatched junction bases: 3. The CDR3 covers 14 residues. Germline CDR1 reads SQVTM; CDR2 reads ANQGSEA. The CDR3 reads CSVGLAGGRETQYF. The CDR3, as DNA: TGCAGCGTCGGACTAGCGGGGGGGCGAGAGACCCAGTACTTC.

The sample holds a few counts of this clone. This sequence joins TRBV28 and TRBJ2-2, with TRBD1 as a possible D gene (6 bases). The CDR3 is 13 amino acids. In germline, CDR1 is MDHEN, CDR2 SYDVKM. V lost 4 bases to trimming and J lost 6 bases, with 9 bases between them. The CDR3 sequence is CASSSGVAGELFF. CDR3 sequence (DNA): TGTGCCAGCAGTTCAGGGGTTGCCGGGGAGCTGTTTTTT. Using reference TRBV28 and TRBJ2-2 for the parts outside the CDR3, the full variable domain is DVKVTQSSRYLVKRTGEKVFLECVQDMDHENMFWYRQDPGLGLRLIYFSYDVKMKEKGDIPEGYSVSREKKERFSLILESASTNQTSMYLCASSSGVAGELFFGEGSRLTVL.

About this clone: One junction end does not reproduce the germline sequence, and a read error may be involved. The chain employs TRBV2 and TRBJ2-7; 10 bases are a match to TRBD1. Germline lookup yields CDR1 SNHLY and CDR2 FYNNEI. This CDR3 is 12 amino acids long. This CDR3 reads CASSGTGGSFLF. Written as DNA, the CDR3 is TGTGCCAGCAGTGGGACAGGGGGGTCTTTCTTATTC. The entire variable domain, with the rest obtained from reference TRBV2 and TRBJ2-7, is as follows: EPEVTQTPSHQVTQMGQEVILRCVPISNHLYFYWYRQILGQKVEFLVSFYNNEISEKSEIFDDQFSVERPDGSNFTLKIRSTKLEDSAMYFCASSGTGGSFLFGPGTRLTVT.

The J gene is TRBJ2-5, the V gene TRBV15; D is unclear. Germline CDR1 and CDR2: LNHNV and YYDKDF (reference sequence). This CDR3 is built from 15 residues. The V end was cut by 1 base, the J end by 4 bases, with 13 bases between. CDR3 loop: CATSRAPASGETQYF. The DNA of the CDR3 is TGTGCCACCAGCAGAGCCCCGGCTAGTGGAGAGACCCAGTACTTC.

The chain is built from TRBV25-1 and TRBJ1-3, with 9 bases that match TRBD1. Trimming at V came to 4 bases and at J to 5 bases, leaving 9 bases not matched to a gene. CDR1 is MGHDK and CDR2 is SYGVNS in the germline V gene. CDR3 length: 16 residues. CDR3: CASSGSKTGGRNTIYF. Written as DNA, the CDR3 is TGTGCCAGCAGTGGGAGCAAGACAGGGGGTAGAAACACCATATATTTT.

V is TRBV28 and J is TRBJ2-5; D ambiguous. This CDR3 is 13 amino acids long. The germline V and J ends were trimmed by 2 bases and 5 bases, with 9 bases remaining between them. CDR1 MDHEN and CDR2 SYDVKM come from the germline V gene. CDR3 in amino acids: CASSLGRPETQYF. The DNA of the CDR3 is TGTGCCAGCAGTTTAGGCCGACCGGAGACCCAGTACTTC.

The chain is built from TRBV29-1 and TRBJ2-7; perhaps D is TRBD1 or TRBD2 (5 bases each). This CDR3 spans 13 amino acids. V gave up 4 bases and J gave up 6 bases, with 16 bases separating them. In germline, CDR1 is SQVTM, CDR2 ANQGSEA. CDR3: CSVAGHFGGEQYF. DNA of the CDR3: TGCAGCGTTGCTGGACATTTTGGAGGCGAGCAGTACTTC.

This clone was seen once. The genes are TRBV5-1 and TRBJ1-2; D is ambiguous. CDR3 size: 13 residues. Germline V gives CDR1 SGHRS, CDR2 YFSETQ. Trimming cost V 4 bases and J 1 base, with 8 bases left between them. Here the CDR3 reads CASSTEGNYGYTF. The CDR3, as DNA: TGCGCCAGCAGCACAGAGGGTAACTATGGCTACACCTTC. Full variable domain (rest looked up from reference TRBV5-1 and TRBJ1-2): KAGVTQTPRYLIKTRGQQVTLSCSPISGHRSVSWYQQTPGQGLQFLFEYFSETQRNKGNFPGRFSGRQFSNSRSEMNVSTLELGDSALYLCASSTEGNYGYTFGSGTRLTVV.

The chain uses TRBV9 and TRBJ2-3; 7 nucleotides match TRBD2. Germline V lookup: CDR1 SGDLS, CDR2 YYNGEE. This CDR3 is built from 16 residues. The V gene end was trimmed by 0 bases and the J gene end by 5 bases; junction bases not matched to a gene: 9. CDR3 sequence reads: CASSVENGGFEDTQYF. The CDR3 region has the DNA TGTGCCAGCAGCGTAGAGAACGGGGGGTTTGAAGATACGCAGTATTTT.

This clone was seen only a few times. The same CDR3 arises from other DNA sequences in this sample as well. The rearrangement uses TRBV19 and TRBJ2-6; 7 bases are shared with TRBD1. This CDR3 is built from 17 residues. Germline values: CDR1 LNHDA, CDR2 SQIVND (reference sequence). V was clipped by 7 bases and J by 0 bases; unmatched bases: 9. CDR3 in amino acids: CASTPGTDDSGANVLTF. The CDR3 DNA reads TGTGCCAGTACCCCCGGGACAGACGACTCTGGGGCCAACGTCCTGACTTTC.

The chain recombines TRBV6-5 with TRBJ2-3; D ambiguous. The CDR3 runs to 12 residues. V was trimmed by 5 bases and J by 1 base, leaving 4 bases between them. Germline loops: CDR1 MNHEY, CDR2 SVGAGI. CDR3 protein: CASSTGTDTQYF. CDR3 nucleotide sequence: TGTGCCAGCAGTACAGGCACAGATACGCAGTATTTT.

The chain uses TRBV18 and TRBJ1-6; D unresolved. CDR1 is KGHSH and CDR2 is LQKENI in the germline V gene. The germline V and J ends were trimmed by 0 bases and 6 bases, with 3 bases remaining between them. This CDR3 is built from 13 residues. For the CDR3, the DNA is TGTGCCAGCTCACCACCATCTAATTCACCCCTCCACTTT. This translates into CASSPPSNSPLHF.

The chain has TRBV6-1 and TRBJ2-5; no definite D call. The J call may not be correct, given that the DNA end is closer to TRBJ2-7. The CDR3 has 16 residues. The germline gives CDR1 MNHNS, CDR2 SASEGT. CDR3: CASSEASGFPIYEQYF. Written as DNA, the CDR3 is TGTGCCAGCAGTGAAGCCTCCGGGTTCCCCATCTACGAGCAGTACTTC.

This chain joins TRBV7-6 and TRBJ2-7, with TRBD1 matching 10 bases. From germline, CDR1 is SGHVS and CDR2 FNYEAQ. The CDR3 is made up of 15 amino acids. The V and J ends lost 1 base and 6 bases, in that order; junction bases with no gene match: 6. The CDR3 DNA follows: TGTGCCAGCAGCTTAGGGGGACAGGGGAGGTCCGAGCAGTACTTC. Protein sequence: CASSLGGQGRSEQYF.

The V and J genes are TRBV28 and TRBJ2-7, with D possibly matching TRBD1 (6 bases). The CDR3 spans 14 residues. From germline, CDR1 is MDHEN and CDR2 SYDVKM. Trimming removed 5 bases at V and 3 bases at J, with 14 bases between. This CDR3 reads CASSPRQERYEQYF. The CDR3 nucleotides are TGTGCCAGCAGTCCGAGACAGGAACGCTACGAGCAGTACTTC.

This chain uses TRBV7-3 with TRBJ2-3, with D maybe TRBD2 (6 bases). Trimming pared 4 bases from V and 14 bases from J, leaving 16 bases between. CDR1 SGHTA and CDR2 FQGTGA come from the germline V gene. The CDR3 is 12 residues long. CDR3 bases: TGTGCCAGCAGCTCCCTGGGGGGAGCGGCGTATTTT. This codes for CASSSLGGAAYF. Full variable domain (rest looked up from reference TRBV7-3 and TRBJ2-3): GAGVSQTPSNKVTEKGKYVELRCDPISGHTALYWYRQSLGQGPEFLIYFQGTGAADDSGLPNDRFFAVRPEGSVSTLKIQRTERGDSAVYLCASSSLGGAAYFGPGTRLTVL.

The chain uses TRBV4-3 and TRBJ2-7; TRBD2 matches at 8 bases. The CDR3 has 16 amino acids. The V gene's germline CDR1 is LGHNA and CDR2 YSLEER. J was trimmed by 5 bases and V by 1 base; bases with no gene match: 10. CDR3 nucleotide sequence: TGCGCCAGCAGCCAAGTTCCCCGGGGGGGCTGGCACGAGCAGTACTTC. It codes for CASSQVPRGGWHEQYF.

This clone was found once. V usage is TRBV11-2 and J usage is TRBJ2-1; 8 bases line up with TRBD1. The germline gives CDR1 SGHAT, CDR2 FQNNGV. The CDR3 consists of 16 residues. Trimming at V came to 5 bases and at J to 7 bases, leaving 13 bases not matched to a gene. The CDR3 region has the DNA TGTGCCAGCAGCGCATCCGACAGGGGAACGGAGAATGAGCAGTTCTTC. Translating gives CASSASDRGTENEQFF.

This clone was counted between two and nine times. This chain links TRBV28 with TRBJ2-1; D possibly corresponds to TRBD2 (7 bases). The germline gives CDR1 MDHEN, CDR2 SYDVKM. The V gene lost 7 bases and the J gene lost 9 bases, with 19 bases spanning the gap. This CDR3 has 14 amino acids. In DNA form, the CDR3 reads TGTGCCAGCACCCCGGGGGGCTTCAGGCCTGAGCAGTTCTTC. This encodes CASTPGGFRPEQFF.

This chain connects TRBV6-5 to TRBJ2-3, with 8 bases aligning to TRBD1. Trimming removed 6 bases from V and 3 bases from J; junction bases left unmatched: 8. Germline values: CDR1 MNHEY, CDR2 SVGAGI. This CDR3 is 15 amino acids long. The CDR3, as DNA: TGTGCCAGCAGCCTGACAGGGGTTTCGACAGATACGCAGTATTTT. Amino acids: CASSLTGVSTDTQYF.

The chain has TRBV5-1 and TRBJ2-6; TRBD2 agrees at 11 bases. The CDR3 has 18 residues. J gave up 0 bases and V 3 bases, and 5 bases lay outside the gene matches. CDR1 is SGHRS and CDR2 is YFSETQ in the germline V gene. CDR3: CASSSRLAGSSGANVLTF. CDR3 in DNA: TGCGCCAGCAGCTCGAGACTAGCGGGGTCCTCTGGGGCCAACGTCCTGACTTTC.

This clone was recorded only once. The genes are TRBV6-4 and TRBJ1-5, with 7 bases identical to TRBD1. The V and J ends lost 9 bases and 1 base, in that order; junction bases with no gene match: 3. Per the germline V gene, CDR1 is MRHNA and CDR2 is SNTAGT. The CDR3 runs 13 residues. CDR3 DNA: TGTGCCAGTTCACAGGGGAGCAATCAGCCCCAGCATTTT. It specifies CASSQGSNQPQHF.